The 8 T cell receptor beta chains below were found in one sample sequenced in a study of CXCR3-negative and CXCR3-positive naive CD8 T cells. Notes on the study in general: More hydrophobic TRB CDR3s were found in CXCR3-positive naive cells than in CXCR3-negative naive cells.

5' RACE that incorporated UMI labels was used to prepare the TRB cDNA libraries. TCRdb re-called the 5' RACE reads and gives one entry per CDR3 protein, without DNA. This table holds around 84,000 distinct CDR3 sequences. Their specific antigens are unknown. Material: naive CXCR3+ CD8+ T cells from blood. Subset reported: CD45RO-CCR7+CD27+CD95- naive CD8+ T cells expressing CXCR3 (TNR3+). The source is a human donor in good health. Some clones in this sample may be carry-over from other donors' samples.

The chain combines TRBV3-1 with TRBJ2-6; the TCRdb call, TRBD1, lacks DNA for checking. Germline values: CDR1 LGHDT, CDR2 YNNKEL (reference sequence). The CDR3 has 14 residues. The chain's CDR3 is CASSQGTGQIVLTF.

The chain couples TRBV28 to TRBJ2-7. Germline assignment: CDR1 MDHEN and CDR2 SYDVKM. This CDR3 contains 16 residues. Here the CDR3 reads CASSPVRSTWSYEQYF.

The gene calls are TRBV4-1 and TRBJ2-7; lacking DNA, the TRBD2 call made by TCRdb goes unchecked. Germline loops: CDR1 MGHRA, CDR2 YSYEKL. The CDR3 totals 20 residues. The CDR3 loop is CASSQSPTVAGGTRSAEQYF.

The rearrangement joins TRBV11-3 to TRBJ2-1; there is no DNA to check the TCRdb D call of TRBD1. Germline V gene lookup returns CDR1 SGHNT and CDR2 YENEEA. The CDR3 length is 14 residues. The CDR3 sequence is CASSLDRGEIKQFF. Complete variable domain (other parts from reference TRBV11-3 and TRBJ2-1): EAGVVQSPRYKIIEKKQPVAFWCNPISGHNTLYWYLQNLGQGPELLIRYENEEAVDDSQLPKDRFSAERLKGVDSTLKIQPAELGDSAVYLCASSLDRGEIKQFFGPGTRLTVL.

The V and J genes are TRBV7-9 and TRBJ2-7. Germline V gene data show CDR1 as SEHNR and CDR2 as FQNEAQ (reference sequence). The CDR3 has 12 residues. This CDR3 is CASSLDLDEQYF.

The chain joins TRBV7-2 to TRBJ2-3; absent DNA, TCRdb's TRBD1 call cannot be checked. Germline-derived CDR1 and CDR2 are SGHTA and FQGNSA. The CDR3 consists of 18 residues. The chain's CDR3 is CASSLFRGPGVSTDTQYF.

The chain uses TRBV9 and TRBJ2-7. Germline V CDR1 and CDR2: SGDLS, YYNGEE. The CDR3 extends over 11 amino acids. CDR3 sequence: CASSDEYEQYF.

The chain is built from TRBV6-1 and TRBJ1-5; TCRdb names TRBD1, which stays unverified in the absence of DNA. The CDR3 length is 13 residues. Germline V gene data show CDR1 as MNHNS and CDR2 as SASEGT. The CDR3 here is CASSVWGNQPQHF.